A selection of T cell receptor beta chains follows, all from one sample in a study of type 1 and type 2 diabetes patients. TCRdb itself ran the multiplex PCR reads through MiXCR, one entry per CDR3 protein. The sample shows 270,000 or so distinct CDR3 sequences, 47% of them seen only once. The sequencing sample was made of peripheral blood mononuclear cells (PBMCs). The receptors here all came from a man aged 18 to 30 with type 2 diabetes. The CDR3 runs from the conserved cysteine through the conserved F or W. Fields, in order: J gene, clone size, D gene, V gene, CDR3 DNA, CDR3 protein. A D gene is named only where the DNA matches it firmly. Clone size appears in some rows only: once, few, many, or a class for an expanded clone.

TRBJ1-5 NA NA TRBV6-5 TGTGCCAGCAGTTCGTCCGGTGGGAATCATCAGCCCCAGCATTTT CASSSSGGNHQPQHF
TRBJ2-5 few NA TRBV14 TGTGCCAGCAGCCAAGACTCCTCGGGGAGGACCCAGTACTTC CASSQDSSGRTQYF
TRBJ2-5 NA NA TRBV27 TGTGCCAGCAGTACTCTCGCGGGACAGCGTCTCGAGACCCAGTACTTC CASSTLAGQRLETQYF
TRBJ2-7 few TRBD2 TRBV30 TGTGCCTGGAGTGGGACTAGGGCCTACGAGCAGTACTTC CAWSGTRAYEQYF
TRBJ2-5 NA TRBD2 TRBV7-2 TGTGCCAGCAGCGACCGGACTAGCGGGAGGCGGGAGACCCAGTACTTC CASSDRTSGRRETQYF
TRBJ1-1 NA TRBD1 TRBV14 TGTGCCAGCAGCCAAGAGCGGGACAGGGAAAGCACTGAAGCTTTCTTT CASSQERDRESTEAFF
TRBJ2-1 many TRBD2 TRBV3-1 TGTGCCAGCAGCCCAAGACCTAGCGGGAGTTTGGGTGGCAATGAGCAGTTCTTC CASSPRPSGSLGGNEQFF
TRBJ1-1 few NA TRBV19 TGTGCCAGTAGTATAGTATCGTGGGGGGGCGCTGAAGCTTTCTTT CASSIVSWGGAEAFF
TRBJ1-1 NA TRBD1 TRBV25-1 TGTGCCAGCAGCCAGGGACAGAACACGCAAGCTTTCTTT CASSQGQNTQAFF
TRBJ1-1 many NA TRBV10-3 TGTGCCATCAGCGATACAGGGTTGGCTGAAGCTTTCTTT CAISDTGLAEAFF
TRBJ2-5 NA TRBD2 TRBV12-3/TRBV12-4 TGTGCCAGCAGTTGGGCGGGAGGGGAGACCCAGTACTTC CASSWAGGETQYF
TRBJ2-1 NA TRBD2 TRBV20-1 TGCAGTGCTAGAGGCCCCTTCGGGAGGGAGAATGAGCAGTTCTTC CSARGPFGRENEQFF
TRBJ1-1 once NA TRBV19 TGTGCCAGTAGTATGGGGGGTCTGGGGGGCACTGAAGCTTTCTTT CASSMGGLGGTEAFF
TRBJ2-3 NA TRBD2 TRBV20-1 TGCAGTGCAGCCCCGGGACTAGCAGTAGATACGCAGTATTTT CSAAPGLAVDTQYF
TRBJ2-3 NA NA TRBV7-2 TGTGCCAGCAGCTTAGCCGGGCTCGCAGATACGCAGTATTTT CASSLAGLADTQYF
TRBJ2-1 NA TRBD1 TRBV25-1 TGTGCCGGTGGGGACAGGGAAGTTGGCGAGCAGTTCTTC CAGGDREVGEQFF
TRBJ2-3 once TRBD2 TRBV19 TGTGCCAGTAGCCTCGGGACTAGGGGGACAGATACGCAGTATTTT CASSLGTRGTDTQYF
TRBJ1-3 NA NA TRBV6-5 TGTGCCAGCAGTTACGGTTGGGGGGCGAAGAACACCATATATTTT CASSYGWGAKNTIYF
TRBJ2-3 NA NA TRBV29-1 TGCAGCGTTGATCAGGACCCAACAGATACGCAGTATTTT CSVDQDPTDTQYF
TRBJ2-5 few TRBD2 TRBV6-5 TGTGCCAGCTCGGCGAAGCGGGGTACGACCCAGTACTTC CASSAKRGTTQYF
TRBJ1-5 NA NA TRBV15 TGTGCCACCAGCAGAGTTAACGGCCCTCAGCCCCAGCATTTT CATSRVNGPQPQHF
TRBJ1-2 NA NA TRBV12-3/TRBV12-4 TGTGCCAGCAGTTTCGATTTCTATGGCTACACCTTC CASSFDFYGYTF
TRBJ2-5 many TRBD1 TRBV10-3 TGTGCCATCAGGGGGACAGGGTATGGGGAGACCCAGTACTTC CAIRGTGYGETQYF
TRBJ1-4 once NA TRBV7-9 TGTGCCAGCAGCGCCATGGTTAATGAAAAACTGTTTTTT CASSAMVNEKLFF
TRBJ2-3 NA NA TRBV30 TGTGCCTGGAGTGTGGCAGGGGCCTACCCAGATACGCAGTATTTT CAWSVAGAYPDTQYF
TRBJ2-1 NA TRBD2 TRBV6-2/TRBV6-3 TGTGCCAGCAGTTACTCGACTAGCGGGGGGGTTGAGCAGTTCTTC CASSYSTSGGVEQFF
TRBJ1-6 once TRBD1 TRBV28 TGTGCCAGCAGTTTTTCAGGGGGACTCAATTCACCCCTCCACTTT CASSFSGGLNSPLHF
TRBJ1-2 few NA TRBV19 TGTGCCAGTCAGTCCCGCCAGGGCTTCTATGGCTACACCTTC CASQSRQGFYGYTF
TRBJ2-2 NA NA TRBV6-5 TGTGCCAGCAGTTATTACACGGCCAACACCGGGGAGCTGTTTTTT CASSYYTANTGELFF